The 20 T cell receptor beta chains reported below all come from one sample, sequenced in a study of cytomegalovirus exposure and HLA in healthy donors. PCR involved 60 Vbeta and 13 Jbeta primers. Using immunoSEQ multiplex PCR, the repertoire was profiled, and TCRdb retains in-frame clones only, with some absent. The sample holds 100,000 to 150,000 clones, 70% to 80% seen once. Specimen: PBMCs. The origin of the receptors is a woman between 40 and 55 years old in good health and CMV-seropositive.

The chain is built from TRBV19 and TRBJ1-1; 7 nucleotides align to TRBD1. CDR1 LNHDA and CDR2 SQIVND come from the germline V gene (reference sequence). V trimming: 6 bases; J trimming: 4 bases; junction bases outside the gene matches: 5. This CDR3 is built from 13 residues. CDR3 in amino acids: CASRQDRVTEAFF. DNA of the CDR3: TGTGCCAGTAGACAAGACAGGGTCACTGAAGCTTTCTTT.

The chain is built from TRBV6-5 and TRBJ1-1, with a possible D match to TRBD1 (6 bases). Between the trimmed V and J ends, which lost 7 bases and 1 base, there was a span of 13 bases. The germline V gene encodes CDR1 MNHEY and CDR2 SVGAGI. This CDR3 is built from 14 residues. This CDR3 reads CASIPNRENTEAFF. The CDR3, as DNA: TGTGCCAGCATTCCAAACAGGGAGAACACTGAAGCTTTCTTT.

The rearrangement links TRBV19 to TRBJ2-1, with D maybe TRBD1 (6 bases). This CDR3 contains 16 residues. The V gene lost 0 bases and the J gene lost 9 bases, with 18 bases spanning the gap. Per the germline V gene, CDR1 is LNHDA and CDR2 is SQIVND (reference sequence). CDR3 amino acids: CASSIDRGKSGAEQFF. CDR3 sequence (DNA): TGTGCCAGTAGTATAGATAGGGGGAAGTCGGGCGCTGAGCAGTTCTTC.

CDR3 sequence reads: CASGEAPDQPQHF. CDR3 DNA sequence: TGTGCCAGCGGGGAGGCTCCAGATCAGCCCCAGCATTTT. V is TRBV11-2 and J is TRBJ1-5, with D uncertain. The CDR3 is 13 amino acids. The ends were cut back, 8 bases at V and 5 bases at J, with 13 bases in the middle. The germline gives CDR1 SGHAT, CDR2 FQNNGV. The full variable domain, in which reference TRBV11-2 and TRBJ1-5 provide the parts outside the CDR3, is EAGVAQSPRYKIIEKRQSVAFWCNPISGHATLYWYQQILGQGPKLLIQFQNNGVVDDSQLPKDRFSAERLKGVDSTLKIQPAKLEDSAVYLCASGEAPDQPQHFGDGTRLSIL.

The V call is TRBV4-1, the J call TRBJ2-5; tentative D call: TRBD1 (5 bases). Germline CDR1 is MGHRA and CDR2 is YSYEKL. Trimming left V 0 bases short and J 2 bases short, with 7 bases between. This CDR3 has 14 residues. CDR3 DNA: TGCGCCAGCAGCCAAGACAGGGCTCAAGAGACCCAGTACTTC. Protein: CASSQDRAQETQYF.

This chain connects TRBV27 to TRBJ2-7; TRBD2 matches at 10 bases. The CDR3 is 15 residues long. After removal of 3 bases from V and 1 base from J, the junction contained 3 bases not matched to a gene. CDR1 and CDR2 from the germline V gene are MNHEY and SMNVEV (reference sequence). In nucleotides, the CDR3 is TGTGCCAGCAGTTTTCTAGCGGGAGTGTCCTACGAGCAGTACTTC. This sequence encodes CASSFLAGVSYEQYF.

The genes are TRBV11-2 and TRBJ2-3; 8 bases map to TRBD1. CDR3 size: 17 residues. Germline CDR1 reads SGHAT; CDR2 reads FQNNGV. The V and J ends lost 0 bases and 4 bases, in that order; junction bases with no gene match: 9. In nucleotides, the CDR3 is TGTGCCAGCAGCTTAGACCTCAGGGGGCGCAGCTCAGATACGCAGTATTTT. Translating gives CASSLDLRGRSSDTQYF.

CDR3 bases: TGCGCCAGCAGCCCCAGGCCTACAGGGGCTAACACCGGGGAGCTGTTTTTT. Translation: CASSPRPTGANTGELFF. The V call is TRBV5-1, the J call TRBJ2-2; 7 bases agree with TRBD1. V shed 4 bases, J shed 2 bases, and the junction held 11 bases outside the gene matches. Germline assignment: CDR1 SGHRS and CDR2 YFSETQ. The CDR3 runs to 17 residues.

This chain connects TRBV29-1 to TRBJ2-3, with TRBD1 as a possible D gene (6 bases). CDR1 and CDR2 (germline): SQVTM, ANQGSEA. Trimming cost V 6 bases and J 1 base, with 11 bases left between them. The CDR3 covers 13 residues. As DNA, the CDR3 is TGCAGCGTCCAGGGGTTGGGCACAGATACGCAGTATTTT. The encoded protein is CSVQGLGTDTQYF.

The CDR3 DNA reads as TGTGCCAGCAGTTCACCGACAGGGCGATTCACTGAAGCTTTCTTT. Translating it yields CASSSPTGRFTEAFF. The chain links TRBV6-5 to TRBJ1-1; the match to TRBD1 covers 7 bases. Trimming cost V 4 bases and J 4 bases; bases outside gene matches: 9. From germline, CDR1 is MNHEY and CDR2 SVGAGI. This CDR3 contains 15 residues.

The V and J genes are TRBV11-3 and TRBJ2-2; no firm D call. CDR1 is SGHNT, CDR2 YENEEA, per germline. The CDR3 has 14 residues. V was pared by 0 bases and J by 4 bases, with 6 bases between. The DNA for the CDR3 is TGTGCCAGCAGCTTAGAGCACGGCACCGGGGAGCTGTTTTTT. It codes for CASSLEHGTGELFF. The variable domain in full, with the rest retrieved from reference TRBV11-3 and TRBJ2-2, is EAGVVQSPRYKIIEKKQPVAFWCNPISGHNTLYWYLQNLGQGPELLIRYENEEAVDDSQLPKDRFSAERLKGVDSTLKIQPAELGDSAVYLCASSLEHGTGELFFGEGSRLTVL.

This clone has only one observation. The chain joins TRBV9 to TRBJ2-3; perhaps TRBD2 as D (5 bases). There are 14 residues in the CDR3. Between the trimmed V and J ends, which lost 4 bases and 6 bases, there was a span of 15 bases. Per the germline V gene, CDR1 is SGDLS and CDR2 is YYNGEE. CDR3 coding DNA: TGTGCCAGCAGCCCCCCGACTAACCATGATACGCAGTATTTT. Protein product: CASSPPTNHDTQYF.

V and J are TRBV4-2 and TRBJ2-2; 9 bases are shared with TRBD2. Germline V gives CDR1 LGHNA, CDR2 YNFKEQ. The CDR3 has 18 amino acids. The J segment lost 2 bases and the V segment lost 0 bases, leaving 7 bases of the junction unmatched. Here the CDR3 DNA reads TGTGCCAGCAGCCAAGATCCAGCGGGGGGATTTAACACCGGGGAGCTGTTTTTT. Translation: CASSQDPAGGFNTGELFF.

V and J are TRBV7-2 and TRBJ1-5, with 8 bases lining up with TRBD1. V lost 5 bases to trimming and J lost 3 bases; unmatched junction nucleotides: 6. This CDR3 contains 15 residues. CDR1 is SGHTA and CDR2 is FQGNSA in the germline V gene. This chain's CDR3 is CASSPRTGNNQPQHF. CDR3 DNA: TGTGCCAGCAGCCCCCGGACAGGGAACAATCAGCCCCAGCATTTT.

The chain carries TRBV5-6 and TRBJ2-3; TRBD2 matches at 11 bases. V lost 3 bases and J lost 3; bases outside the gene matches: 3. This CDR3 comprises 15 residues. In germline, CDR1 is SGHDT, CDR2 YYEEEE. The CDR3 sequence: CASSYTSGGTDTQYF. As DNA, the CDR3 is TGTGCCAGCAGCTACACTAGCGGGGGAACAGATACGCAGTATTTT.

The rearrangement links TRBV5-1 to TRBJ2-5; TRBD2 matches at 13 bases. Trimming took 4 bases from V and 5 from J; bases not matched to a gene: 8. The CDR3 consists of 16 residues. Germline V gives CDR1 SGHRS, CDR2 YFSETQ. CDR3 nucleotides: TGCGCCAGCAGCCCCGCCCCGACTAGCGGGAGGGAGACCCAGTACTTC. The encoded protein is CASSPAPTSGRETQYF.

V gene TRBV10-3 combines with J gene TRBJ2-3, with 14 bases matching TRBD2. The CDR3 is 15 residues long. Looked up from germline, CDR1 is ENHRY and CDR2 is SYGVKD. V was clipped by 6 bases and J by 6 bases; unmatched bases: 5. As DNA, the CDR3 is TGTGCCATCAGGGGGACTAGCGGGAGTGTTGATACGCAGTATTTT. Translated, it gives CAIRGTSGSVDTQYF.

This chain joins TRBV5-6 and TRBJ1-4; D call uncertain. CDR3 length: 15 amino acids. Trimming removed 2 bases from V and 7 bases from J, with 15 bases in between. CDR1 is SGHDT and CDR2 is YYEEEE in the germline V gene. In DNA form, the CDR3 reads TGTGCCAGCAGCTTCTCTTGGGGTGGAGGTGAAAAACTGTTTTTT. The encoded protein is CASSFSWGGGEKLFF.

The CDR3 loop is CASSQVWTSRLHF. In DNA form, the CDR3 reads TGTGCCAGCAGCCAAGTATGGACTTCCCGCCTCCACTTT. The V call is TRBV14, the J call TRBJ1-6; D call uncertain. The ends were cut back, 1 base at V and 15 bases at J, with 13 bases in the middle. The germline V gene encodes CDR1 SGHDN and CDR2 FVKESK. The CDR3 is made up of 13 amino acids.

The genes are TRBV30 and TRBJ2-3; 10 nucleotides match TRBD2. This CDR3 comprises 18 residues. The germline V gene encodes CDR1 GTSNPN and CDR2 SVGIG (reference sequence). V was pared by 6 bases and J by 1 base, with 16 bases of the junction left unmatched. This CDR3 is CACNVLAGPFGGTDTQYF. The DNA of the CDR3 is TGTGCCTGTAATGTACTAGCGGGACCCTTCGGGGGCACAGATACGCAGTATTTT. The full variable domain, rest sourced from reference TRBV30 and TRBJ2-3, is SQTIHQWPATLVQPVGSPLSLECTVEGTSNPNLYWYRQAAGRGLQLLFYSVGIGQISSEVPQNLSASRPQDRQFILSSKKLLLSDSGFYLCACNVLAGPFGGTDTQYFGPGTRLTVL.